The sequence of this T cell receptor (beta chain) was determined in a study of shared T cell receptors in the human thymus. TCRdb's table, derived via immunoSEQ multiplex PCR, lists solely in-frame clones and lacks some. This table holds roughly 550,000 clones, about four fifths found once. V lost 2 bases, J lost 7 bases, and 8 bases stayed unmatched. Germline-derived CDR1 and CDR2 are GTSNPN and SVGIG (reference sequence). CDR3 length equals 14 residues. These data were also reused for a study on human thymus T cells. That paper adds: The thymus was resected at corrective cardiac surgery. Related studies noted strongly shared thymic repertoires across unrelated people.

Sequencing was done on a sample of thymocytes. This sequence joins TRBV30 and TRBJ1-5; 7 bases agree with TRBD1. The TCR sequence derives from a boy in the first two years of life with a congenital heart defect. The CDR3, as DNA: TGTGCCTGGAGTCCCCGACAGGGAAGGCAGCCCCAGCATTTT. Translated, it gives CAWSPRQGRQPQHF.